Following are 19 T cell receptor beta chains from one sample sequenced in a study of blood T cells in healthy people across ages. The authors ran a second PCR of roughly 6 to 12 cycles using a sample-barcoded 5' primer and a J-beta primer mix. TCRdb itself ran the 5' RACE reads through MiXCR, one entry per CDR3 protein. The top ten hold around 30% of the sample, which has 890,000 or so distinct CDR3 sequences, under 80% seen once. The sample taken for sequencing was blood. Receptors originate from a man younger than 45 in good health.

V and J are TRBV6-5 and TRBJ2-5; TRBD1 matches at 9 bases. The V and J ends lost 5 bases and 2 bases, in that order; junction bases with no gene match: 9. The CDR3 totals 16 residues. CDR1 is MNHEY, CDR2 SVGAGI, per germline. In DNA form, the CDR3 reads TGTGCCAGCAGTACTGGGACAGGGAGTCCTCAAGAGACCCAGTACTTC. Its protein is CASSTGTGSPQETQYF.

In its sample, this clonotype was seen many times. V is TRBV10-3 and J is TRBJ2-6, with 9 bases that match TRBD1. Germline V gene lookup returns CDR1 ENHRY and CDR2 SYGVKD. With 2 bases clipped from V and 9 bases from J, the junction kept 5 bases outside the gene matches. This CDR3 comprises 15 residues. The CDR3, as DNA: TGTGCCATCAGTGAGGGTGACAGGGGGATCAACGTCCTGACTTTC. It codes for CAISEGDRGINVLTF.

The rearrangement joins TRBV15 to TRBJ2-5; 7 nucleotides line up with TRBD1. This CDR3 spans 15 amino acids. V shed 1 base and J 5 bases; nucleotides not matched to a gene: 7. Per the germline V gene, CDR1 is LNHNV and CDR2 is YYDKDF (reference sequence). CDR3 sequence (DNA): TGTGCCACCAGCAGAGGAGACAGGGAAGTCGAGACCCAGTACTTC. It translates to CATSRGDREVETQYF.

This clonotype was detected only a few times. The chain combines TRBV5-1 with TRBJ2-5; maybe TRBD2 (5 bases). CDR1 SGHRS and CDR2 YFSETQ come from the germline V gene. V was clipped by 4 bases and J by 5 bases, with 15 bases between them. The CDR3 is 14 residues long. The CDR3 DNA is TGCGCCAGCAGCACGCCCTTAGGCGGGGAGACCCAGTACTTC. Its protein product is CASSTPLGGETQYF.

Here the CDR3 reads CATSARGTISGANVLTF. In nucleotides, the CDR3 is TGTGCCACCAGTGCCCGGGGGACAATAAGTGGGGCCAACGTCCTGACTTTC. This rearrangement joins TRBV24-1 to TRBJ2-6; D is possibly TRBD1 or TRBD2 (6 bases each). The V gene's germline CDR1 is KGHDR and CDR2 SFDVKD. The CDR3 extends over 17 amino acids. With 5 bases removed from V and 3 bases from J, the gap between germline ends came to 16 bases.

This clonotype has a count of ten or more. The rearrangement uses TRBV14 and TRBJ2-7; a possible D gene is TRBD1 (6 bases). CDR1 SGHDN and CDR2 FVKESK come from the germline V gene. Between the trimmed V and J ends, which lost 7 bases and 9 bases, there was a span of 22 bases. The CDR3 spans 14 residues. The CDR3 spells CASTSGTTQGGQYF. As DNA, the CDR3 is TGTGCCAGCACCTCCGGGACAACCCAGGGCGGGCAGTACTTC.

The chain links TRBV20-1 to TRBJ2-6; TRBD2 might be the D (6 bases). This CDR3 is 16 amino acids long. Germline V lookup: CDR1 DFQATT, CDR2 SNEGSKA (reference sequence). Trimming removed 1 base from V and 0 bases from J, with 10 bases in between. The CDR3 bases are TGCAGTGCTAGAGTAGCGGAATACTCTGGGGCCAACGTCCTGACTTTC. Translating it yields CSARVAEYSGANVLTF.

This chain's CDR3 is CASGYGADEQYF. Here the CDR3 DNA reads TGCGCCAGCGGCTACGGGGCGGACGAGCAGTACTTC. This chain connects TRBV5-1 to TRBJ2-5; perhaps D is TRBD1 or TRBD2 (5 bases each). The J call may be incorrect, as the DNA end agrees better with TRBJ2-7. There are 12 residues in the CDR3. Germline CDR1 SGHRS, CDR2 YFSETQ.

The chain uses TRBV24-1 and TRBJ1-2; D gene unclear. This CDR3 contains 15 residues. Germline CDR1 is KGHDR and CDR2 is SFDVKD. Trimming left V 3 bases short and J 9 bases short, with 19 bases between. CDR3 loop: CATSDETVGKLSYTF. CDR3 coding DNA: TGTGCCACCAGTGATGAGACGGTCGGGAAGCTGAGCTACACCTTC.

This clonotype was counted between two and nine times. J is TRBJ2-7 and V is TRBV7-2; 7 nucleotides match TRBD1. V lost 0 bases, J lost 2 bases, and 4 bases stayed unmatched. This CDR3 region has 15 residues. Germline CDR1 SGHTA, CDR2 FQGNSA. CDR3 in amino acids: CASSLAPGQPYEQYF. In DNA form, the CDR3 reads TGTGCCAGCAGCTTAGCGCCGGGACAGCCCTACGAGCAGTACTTC.

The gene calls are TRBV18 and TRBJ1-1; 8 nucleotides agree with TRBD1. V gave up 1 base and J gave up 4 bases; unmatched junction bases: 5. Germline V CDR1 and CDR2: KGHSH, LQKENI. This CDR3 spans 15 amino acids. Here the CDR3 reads CASSPQSGGRTEAFF. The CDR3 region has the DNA TGTGCCAGCTCACCACAATCAGGGGGCCGCACTGAAGCTTTCTTT.

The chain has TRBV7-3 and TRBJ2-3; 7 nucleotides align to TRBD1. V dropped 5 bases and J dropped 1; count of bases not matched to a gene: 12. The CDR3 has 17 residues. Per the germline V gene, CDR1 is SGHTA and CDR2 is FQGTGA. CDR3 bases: TGTGCCAGCAGCCGACCCTTTGGGACAGAACGCACAGATACGCAGTATTTT. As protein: CASSRPFGTERTDTQYF.

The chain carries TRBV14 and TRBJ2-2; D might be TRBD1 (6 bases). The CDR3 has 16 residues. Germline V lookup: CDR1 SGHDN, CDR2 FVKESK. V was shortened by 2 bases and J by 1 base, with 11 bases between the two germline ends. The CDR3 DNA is TGTGCCAGCAGCCAACTCACAGGGCGGAACACCGGGGAGCTGTTTTTT. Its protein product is CASSQLTGRNTGELFF. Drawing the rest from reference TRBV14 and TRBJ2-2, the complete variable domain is EAGVTQFPSHSVIEKGQTVTLRCDPISGHDNLYWYRRVMGKEIKFLLHFVKESKQDESGMPNNRFLAERTGGTYSTLKVQPAELEDSGVYFCASSQLTGRNTGELFFGEGSRLTVL.

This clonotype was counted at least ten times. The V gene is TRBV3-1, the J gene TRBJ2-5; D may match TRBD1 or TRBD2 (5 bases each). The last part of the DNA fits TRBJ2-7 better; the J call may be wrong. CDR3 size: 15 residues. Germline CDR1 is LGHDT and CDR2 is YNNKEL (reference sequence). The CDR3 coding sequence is TGTGCCAGCAGCCAAGATCCAGGAGGACACAACGAGCAGTACTTC. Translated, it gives CASSQDPGGHNEQYF.

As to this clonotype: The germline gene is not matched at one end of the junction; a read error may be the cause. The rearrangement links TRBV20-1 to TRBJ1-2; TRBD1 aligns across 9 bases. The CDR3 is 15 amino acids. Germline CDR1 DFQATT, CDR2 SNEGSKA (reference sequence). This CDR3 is CSARESDRGNYGFTF. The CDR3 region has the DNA TGCAGTGCTAGAGAGTCGGACAGGGGAAACTATGGCTTCACCTTC.

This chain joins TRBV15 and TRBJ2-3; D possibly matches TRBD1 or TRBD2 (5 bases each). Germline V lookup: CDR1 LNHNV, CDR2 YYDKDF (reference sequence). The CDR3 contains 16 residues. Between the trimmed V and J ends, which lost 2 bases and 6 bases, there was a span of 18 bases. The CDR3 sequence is CATSRTTGHPGDTQYF. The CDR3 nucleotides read TGTGCCACCAGCAGAACCACGGGGCACCCCGGGGATACGCAGTATTTT.

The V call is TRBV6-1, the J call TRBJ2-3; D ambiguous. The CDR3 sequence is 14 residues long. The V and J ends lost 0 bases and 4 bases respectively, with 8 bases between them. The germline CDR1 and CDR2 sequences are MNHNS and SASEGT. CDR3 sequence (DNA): TGTGCCAGCAGTGAAGCCCTTCAGTCAGATACGCAGTATTTT. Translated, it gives CASSEALQSDTQYF.

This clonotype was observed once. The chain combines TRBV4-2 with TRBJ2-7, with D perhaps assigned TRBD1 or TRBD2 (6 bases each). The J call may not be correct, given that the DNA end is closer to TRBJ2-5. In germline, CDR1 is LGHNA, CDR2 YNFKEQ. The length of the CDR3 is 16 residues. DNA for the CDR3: TGTGCCAGCAGCCAAGACCCAGTAGGGGGGCAGGAGACCCAGTACTTC. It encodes CASSQDPVGGQETQYF.

CDR3 amino acids: CASSEGAGAYNEQFF. The CDR3 coding sequence is TGTGCCAGCAGTGAAGGGGCGGGGGCCTACAATGAGCAGTTCTTC. The chain couples TRBV6-1 to TRBJ2-1; 7 bases match TRBD2. The germline CDR1 and CDR2 sequences are MNHNS and SASEGT. This CDR3 is built from 15 residues. Germline trimming cut 1 base from V and 2 bases from J; bases unmatched to any gene: 2.